The 8 T cell receptor beta chains below come from one sample, sequenced in a study of glioma-infiltrating T cells after dendritic cell vaccination. The time point was: after dendritic cell vaccination, including at tumor progression/relapse. Measured with immunoSEQ multiplex PCR; TCRdb has only the in-frame clones, and not every one. The sample has around 78,000 clones, 85% seen once. Specimen: blood, collected after dendritic cell vaccination. Source of these receptors: a human donor with glioblastoma.

In this sample, this clone turned up a few times. The gene calls are TRBV6-4 and TRBJ2-5; 7 bases agree with TRBD2. This CDR3 has 16 amino acids. J was trimmed by 3 bases and V by 2 bases; bases with no gene match: 9. Germline assignment: CDR1 MRHNA and CDR2 SNTAGT. As DNA, the CDR3 is TGTGCCAGCAGTGACCCTGGGGGACTAAGGGAAGAGACCCAGTACTTC. This sequence encodes CASSDPGGLREETQYF.

The genes are TRBV5-4 and TRBJ2-3, with 8 bases matching TRBD2. The CDR3 totals 16 residues. The V and J ends lost 0 bases and 4 bases, in that order; junction bases with no gene match: 7. Germline V lookup: CDR1 SGHNT, CDR2 YYREEE (reference sequence). The CDR3 region is CASSLVGRGGPDTQYF. The DNA of the CDR3 is TGTGCCAGCAGCTTGGTGGGTCGGGGGGGGCCAGATACGCAGTATTTT.

This sequence joins TRBV10-2 and TRBJ2-7; 10 nucleotides agree with TRBD2. The germline V gene has CDR1 WSHSY and CDR2 SAAADI. The CDR3 runs 15 residues. V lost 6 bases, J lost 0 bases, and 5 bases stayed unmatched. CDR3 residues: CASRRAGGDSYEQYF. The CDR3 DNA reads as TGCGCCAGCAGGAGAGCGGGGGGGGACTCCTACGAGCAGTACTTC.

J is TRBJ1-2 and V is TRBV19; the match to TRBD1 covers 7 bases. The length of the CDR3 is 13 residues. V dropped 9 bases and J dropped 7; count of bases not matched to a gene: 11. The germline V gene encodes CDR1 LNHDA and CDR2 SQIVND (reference sequence). The CDR3 DNA sequence: TGTGCCAGCAACAACAGGGGTAACAGTGGCTACACCTTC. This translates into CASNNRGNSGYTF.

This chain uses TRBV18 with TRBJ2-7, with 13 nucleotides matching TRBD2. The J segment lost 4 bases and the V segment lost 2 bases, leaving 5 bases of the junction unmatched. Germline V gene sequence: CDR1 KGHSH, CDR2 LQKENI. The CDR3 totals 16 residues. As DNA, the CDR3 is TGTGCCAGCTCACCAAGCAGGACTAGCGGGGGATACGAGCAGTACTTC. It translates to CASSPSRTSGGYEQYF.

This chain connects TRBV4-3 to TRBJ2-3, with TRBD2 matching 7 bases. V dropped 2 bases and J dropped 2; count of bases not matched to a gene: 7. Germline V gives CDR1 LGHNA, CDR2 YSLEER. The CDR3 totals 16 residues. This CDR3 reads CASSQTSGTITDTQYF. Here the CDR3 DNA reads TGCGCCAGCAGCCAAACTTCAGGGACTATCACAGATACGCAGTATTTT.

The V call is TRBV6-1, the J call TRBJ2-7; D possibly corresponds to TRBD1 (5 bases). The V gene's germline CDR1 is MNHNS and CDR2 SASEGT. CDR3 size: 14 residues. The ends were cut back, 7 bases at V and 4 bases at J, with 17 bases in the middle. The CDR3 spells CASKEGAVNYEQYF. In DNA form, the CDR3 reads TGTGCCAGCAAGGAAGGGGCGGTAAATTACGAGCAGTACTTC.

The chain uses TRBV11-3 and TRBJ2-7; TRBD1 might be the D (7 bases). There are 16 residues in the CDR3. Trimming removed 3 bases at V and 6 bases at J, with 21 bases between. Germline assignment: CDR1 SGHNT and CDR2 YENEEA. The CDR3 region has the DNA TGTGCCAGCAGCTTCTGCGGGGCCGACAGGGTTAGCGAGCAGTACTTC. Translated: CASSFCGADRVSEQYF.